These T cell receptor beta chains were read from a single sample in a study of shared clonotypes between healthy human individuals. This table comes from immunoSEQ multiplex PCR, and its TCRdb copy is limited to in-frame clones, with some not included. The table has about 2.4 million clones, 93% seen once. The sequenced material came from naive CD4+ T cells from PBMCs. Receptor source: a man aged 18 to 29 in good health. Some clones in this sample may be carry-over from other donors' samples. Each CDR3 is given with its conserved first and last residue. D genes are given only for firm matches. A row's size may be missing; if present it is once, few, many or a size class.

DNA	CDR3	size	V	J	D
TGCGCCAGCAGCTTGGTAGGGACAGAAGAGACCCAGTACTTC	CASSLVGTEETQYF	-	TRBV5-1	TRBJ2-5	TRBD1
TGCGCCAGCAGCCGAGACGGTAGCGGGATGTACGAGCAGTACTTC	CASSRDGSGMYEQYF	-	TRBV4-3	TRBJ2-7	TRBD2
TGTGCCAGCAGCTTAAGTTCACGGCCGACGGGAAACACTGAAGCTTTCTTT	CASSLSSRPTGNTEAFF	few	TRBV7-9	TRBJ1-1	-
TGTGCCAGCAGCGCCTCGGGGGGAGGTTTGAGTGAAAAACTGTTTTTT	CASSASGGGLSEKLFF	-	TRBV7-9	TRBJ1-4	-
TGTGCCTGGAGGAGGACACCGAACACTGAAGCTTTCTTT	CAWRRTPNTEAFF	few	TRBV30	TRBJ1-1	-
TGTGCCAGCAGCTTGGATGGGACAAATCTATACGGCTACACCTTC	CASSLDGTNLYGYTF	-	TRBV5-4	TRBJ1-2	-
TGTGCCAGCGCGCAGCCCTTCTATGGCTACACCTTC	CASAQPFYGYTF	-	TRBV11-2	TRBJ1-2	-
TGCGCCAGCAGCCGGACTCCGCAAGAGACCCAGTACTTC	CASSRTPQETQYF	-	TRBV5-1	TRBJ2-5	-
TGTGCCAGCAGTTTATCCGCCGGGACAGGGATCGAGCAGTACTTC	CASSLSAGTGIEQYF	-	TRBV28	TRBJ2-7	TRBD1
TGTGCCACCAGCAGAGCTACCGCTTCTGGGGCCAACGTCCTGACTTTC	CATSRATASGANVLTF	-	TRBV15	TRBJ2-6	-
TGTGCCAGCAGCACCCGATCCCGCGTAAGGGCGAACACTGAAGCTTTCTTT	CASSTRSRVRANTEAFF	-	TRBV11-2	TRBJ1-1	-
TGTGCCAGCAGCTTAGCAGTGGACAGGAGGGTGGAAGGCTACACCTTC	CASSLAVDRRVEGYTF	-	TRBV7-8	TRBJ1-2	TRBD1
TGTGCCAGCAGCTTACTTCGAGTGAACACCGGGGAGCTGTTTTTT	CASSLLRVNTGELFF	-	TRBV7-3	TRBJ2-2	-